Each of the 10 T cell receptor delta chains below was sequenced from the same sample in a study of gammadelta T cells in human blood. TCRdb re-processed the RT-PCR reads using CATT. The sample lists about 980 delta-chain clones; 18% were seen once. Sequenced input: Vgamma9Vdelta2 gamma-delta T cells from fetal blood. The receptors stem from a human fetus.

This clone appeared a few times. A much larger clone differs by one base, so this may be a read error. The chain links TRDV2 to TRDJ2; 12 bases line up with TRDD3. TCRdb carries no J gene annotation; the J gene was assigned here by matching the DNA with germline. CDR3 length: 18 residues. Germline V gives CDR1 GEAIGNYY, CDR2 EKD. The CDR3 here is CAYDTVTGGYRRTAQLFF. The CDR3 DNA reads as TGTGCCTATGACACCGTTACTGGGGGATACCGCAGGACAGCACAACTCTTCTTT.

About this clone itself: TCRdb's protein, taken from a much larger clone, differs from this DNA's translation at residue 6, likely owing to a read error; the protein displayed comes from the DNA. This rearrangement joins TRDV2 to TRDJ3; the D gene is possibly TRDD3 (5 bases). The CDR3 has 17 residues. Germline loops: CDR1 GEAIGNYY, CDR2 EKD. Trimming removed 0 bases at V and 1 base at J, with 9 bases between. The CDR3 protein is CACDTGGPSWDTRQMFF. The CDR3 bases are TGTGCCTGTGACACCGGGGGGCCTTCCTGGGACACCCGACAGATGTTTTTC.

This clone is judged medium-sized (0.01 to 0.1%). The chain recombines TRDV2 with TRDJ1; 10 positions match TRDD3. J was trimmed by 0 bases and V by 3 bases; bases with no gene match: 6. This CDR3 comprises 16 residues. The germline CDR1 and CDR2 sequences are GEAIGNYY and EKD. The CDR3 loop is CACDALLGDYTDKLIF. Here the CDR3 DNA reads TGTGCCTGTGACGCCCTACTGGGGGATTACACCGATAAACTCATCTTT.

As concerns this clone: A much larger clone lies one base from this, so it may be a read error. V gene TRDV2 combines with J gene TRDJ3; 9 bases match TRDD3. TCRdb is silent on the J gene; assignment here came from matching the DNA to germline. J lost 0 bases, V lost 3 bases, and 11 bases had no gene match. Germline V CDR1 and CDR2: GEAIGNYY, EKD. CDR3 length: 20 amino acids. The CDR3 is CACDPVWGIVSSWDTRQMFF. The CDR3 DNA reads TGTGCCTGTGACCCCGTGTGGGGGATAGTGAGCTCCTGGGACACCCGACAGATGTTTTTC.

The table lists this clone with a few counts. The chain joins TRDV2 to TRDJ3; 7 nucleotides align to TRDD3. With 3 bases clipped from V and 0 bases from J, the junction kept 4 bases outside the gene matches. In germline, CDR1 is GEAIGNYY, CDR2 EKD. This CDR3 is 17 amino acids long. CDR3: CACDGWGSSWDTRQMFF. The CDR3 bases are TGTGCCTGTGACGGGTGGGGGAGCTCCTGGGACACCCGACAGATGTTTTTC.

The sample holds a few counts of this clone. TCRdb's listed protein matches a much larger clone and diverges from this DNA's translation at residue 3, likely through a read error; the protein shown comes from the DNA. This rearrangement joins TRDV3 to TRDJ1, with TRDD3 matching 7 bases. TCRdb is silent on the J gene; assignment here came from matching the DNA to germline. The CDR3 totals 14 residues. Per germline, CDR1 TVYSNPD and CDR2 GDNSRS (reference sequence). The V gene end was trimmed by 5 bases and the J gene end by 1 base; junction bases not matched to a gene: 10. Here the CDR3 DNA reads TGTGCCGTTCGTACTGGGGACTCCACCGATAAACTCATCTTT. This codes for CAVRTGDSTDKLIF.

Details on this clone: This likely traces to a read error, being one base from a far larger clone. The chain carries TRDV2 and TRDJ3; D is possibly TRDD3 (6 bases). TCRdb supplies no J gene; here it was assigned by aligning the nucleotide sequence to germline. The V gene's germline CDR1 is GEAIGNYY and CDR2 EKD. Trimming took 0 bases from V and 0 from J, leaving 14 bases between them. The CDR3 is 19 amino acids. CDR3 in DNA: TGTGCCTGTGACACCCCGGGGATGCGCAGCTCCTGGGACACCCGACAGATGTTTTTC. Amino acids: CACDTPGMRSSWDTRQMFF.

This clone is classed as large. J is TRDJ3 and V is TRDV2; 9 bases map to TRDD3. J gave up 2 bases and V 1 base, and 5 bases lay outside the gene matches. CDR1 is GEAIGNYY, CDR2 EKD, per germline. This CDR3 has 18 residues. The CDR3 DNA reads TGTGCCTGTGACACGCTGGGGGATTTCCCCTGGGACACCCGACAGATGTTTTTC. Amino acid sequence: CACDTLGDFPWDTRQMFF.

This clone rates as large. The chain joins TRDV2 to TRDJ3; 12 bases fit TRDD3. The CDR3 has 22 amino acids. Germline V gene sequence: CDR1 GEAIGNYY, CDR2 EKD. Trimming cost V 0 bases and J 0 bases; bases outside gene matches: 11. The CDR3 here is CACDTVAWGIRQSSWDTRQMFF. DNA of the CDR3: TGTGCCTGTGACACCGTGGCCTGGGGGATACGCCAAAGCTCCTGGGACACCCGACAGATGTTTTTC.

Details on this clone: A much larger clone is a single base away; this may be a read error. The rearrangement links TRDV2 to TRDJ1, with 8 bases matching TRDD3. Trimming at V came to 4 bases and at J to 3 bases, leaving 9 bases not matched to a gene. The germline V gene has CDR1 GEAIGNYY and CDR2 EKD. The CDR3 sequence is 15 residues long. This chain's CDR3 is CACDHRGDKSDKLIF. DNA for the CDR3: TGTGCCTGTGATCACCGGGGGGATAAATCCGATAAACTCATCTTT.